The sample holds a few counts of the clone carrying this T cell receptor (beta chain). Its antigen is not known. V was clipped by 6 bases and J by 1 base, with 16 bases between them. The germline CDR1 and CDR2 sequences are MDHEN and SYDVKM. CDR3 length: 16 residues. Through Arm-PCR of CDR3 regions and iRepertoire HTBI primers, TCR beta libraries were built. TCRdb called the multiplex PCR reads again in MiXCR, with one record for every CDR3 protein. Among roughly 700,000 distinct CDR3 sequences listed, 30% were seen once. The record originates from a study of regulatory T cells in long-lasting Graves disease. At the level of the study: Graves' disease counted as persistent after over 5 years of antithyroid drugs with positive TSH receptor antibodies. Study-level points and caveats: Persistent cases favored TRBV28, TRBJ1-2 and TRBJ2-5. Graves' patients with persistent disease showed TCR diversity lower than patients newly diagnosed.

Stated time point: persistent/refractory GD, antithyroid drugs over 5 years with positive TRAb. From RNA extracted from PBMCs, the TCR library was made. American Thyroid Association guidelines defined how Graves' disease was diagnosed. The sequences come from peripheral blood mononuclear cells (PBMCs), collected when the disease was refractory, from a patient treated with antithyroid drugs. The V gene is TRBV28, the J gene TRBJ1-5, with D possibly matching TRBD1 (6 bases). The receptor was isolated from a female donor with Graves disease. CDR3 sequence reads: CASRYQGLRSNQPQHF. CDR3 in DNA: TGTGCCAGCAGATATCAGGGGCTAAGGAGCAATCAGCCCCAGCATTTT.